The source of this TCR beta chain is a study of T cell responses to AZD1222 COVID-19 vaccine. About this clone: One end of the junction does not line up with germline, which may come from a read error.

This CDR3 spans 14 amino acids. CDR1 and CDR2 (germline): LNHDA, SQIVND (reference sequence). Here immunoSEQ multiplex PCR was the method, and the copy in TCRdb shows in-frame clones only, minus some. The sample has 120,000 or so clones, about nine tenths seen once. Sequences were derived from peripheral blood, sampled on day 0 of AZD1222 vaccination. The source is an adult in good health. The J gene is TRBJ2-4, the V gene TRBV19; D may be TRBD2 (5 bases). CDR3 nucleotide sequence: TGTGCCAGTAGTATAGATCGGGGTTACAAGGCCCTCTCCTTC. Its protein product is CASSIDRGYKALSF. Combining the CDR3 with reference TRBV19 and TRBJ2-4 gives the whole variable domain DGGITQSPKYLFRKEGQNVTLSCEQNLNHDAMYWYRQDPGQGLRLIYYSQIVNDFQKGDIAEGYSVSREKKESFPLTVTSAQKNPTAFYLCASSIDRGYKALSFGAGTRLSVL.